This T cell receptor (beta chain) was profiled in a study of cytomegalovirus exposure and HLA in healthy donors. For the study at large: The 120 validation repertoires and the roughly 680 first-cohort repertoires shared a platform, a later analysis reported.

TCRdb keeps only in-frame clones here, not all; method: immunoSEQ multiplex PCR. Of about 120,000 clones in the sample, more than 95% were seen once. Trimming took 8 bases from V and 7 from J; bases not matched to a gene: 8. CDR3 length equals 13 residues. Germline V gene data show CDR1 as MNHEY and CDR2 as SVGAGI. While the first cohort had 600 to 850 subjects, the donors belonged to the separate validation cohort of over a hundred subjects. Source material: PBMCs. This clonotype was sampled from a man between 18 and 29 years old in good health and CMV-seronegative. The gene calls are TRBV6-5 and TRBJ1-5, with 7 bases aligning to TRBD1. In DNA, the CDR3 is TGTGCCAGCCGCCTACAGGGGAACCAGCCCCAGCATTTT. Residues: CASRLQGNQPQHF.